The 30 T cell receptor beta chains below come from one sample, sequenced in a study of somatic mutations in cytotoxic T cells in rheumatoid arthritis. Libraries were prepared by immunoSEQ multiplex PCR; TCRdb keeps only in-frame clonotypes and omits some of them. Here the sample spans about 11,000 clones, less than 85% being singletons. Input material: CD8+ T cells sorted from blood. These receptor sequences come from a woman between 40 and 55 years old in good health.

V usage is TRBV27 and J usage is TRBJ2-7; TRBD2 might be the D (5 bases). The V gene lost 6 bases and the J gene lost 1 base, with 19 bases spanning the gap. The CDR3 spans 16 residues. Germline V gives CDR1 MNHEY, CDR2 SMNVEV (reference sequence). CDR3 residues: CASRMSYGGSSYEQYF. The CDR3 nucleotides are TGTGCCAGCAGGATGTCTTACGGCGGGTCATCCTACGAGCAGTACTTC.

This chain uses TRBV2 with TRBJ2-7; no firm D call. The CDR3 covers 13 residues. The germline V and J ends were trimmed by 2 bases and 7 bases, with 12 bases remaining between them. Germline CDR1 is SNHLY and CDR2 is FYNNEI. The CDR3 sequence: CASSEWVVSEQYV. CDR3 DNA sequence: TGTGCCAGCAGTGAATGGGTGGTCTCAGAGCAGTACGTC.

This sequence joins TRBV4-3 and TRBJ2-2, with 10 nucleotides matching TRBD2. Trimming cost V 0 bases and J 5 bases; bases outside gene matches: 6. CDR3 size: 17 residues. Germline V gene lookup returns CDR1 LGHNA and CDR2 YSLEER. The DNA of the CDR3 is TGCGCCAGCAGCCAAGATCCTAGCGGGAGTGGGACCGGGGAGCTGTTTTTT. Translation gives CASSQDPSGSGTGELFF.

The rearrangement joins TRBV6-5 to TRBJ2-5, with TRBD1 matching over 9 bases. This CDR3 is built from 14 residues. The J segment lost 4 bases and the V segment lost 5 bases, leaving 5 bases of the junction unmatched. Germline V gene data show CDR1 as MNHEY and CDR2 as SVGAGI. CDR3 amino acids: CASSLTGGLETQYF. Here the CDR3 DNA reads TGTGCCAGCAGTCTGACAGGGGGGCTAGAGACCCAGTACTTC.

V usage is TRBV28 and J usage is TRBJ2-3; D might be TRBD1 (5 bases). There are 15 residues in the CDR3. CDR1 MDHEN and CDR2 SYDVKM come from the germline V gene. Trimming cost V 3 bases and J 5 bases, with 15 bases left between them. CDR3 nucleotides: TGTGCCAGCAGTTTTAACCAGGGAATGGGAGATACGCAGTATTTT. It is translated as CASSFNQGMGDTQYF.

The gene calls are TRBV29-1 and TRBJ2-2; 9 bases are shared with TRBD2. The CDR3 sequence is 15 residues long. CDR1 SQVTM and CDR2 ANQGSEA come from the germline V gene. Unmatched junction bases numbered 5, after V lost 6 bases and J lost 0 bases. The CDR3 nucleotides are TGCAGCGTCGATAGACTAGCGGCGAACACCGGGGAGCTGTTTTTT. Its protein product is CSVDRLAANTGELFF.

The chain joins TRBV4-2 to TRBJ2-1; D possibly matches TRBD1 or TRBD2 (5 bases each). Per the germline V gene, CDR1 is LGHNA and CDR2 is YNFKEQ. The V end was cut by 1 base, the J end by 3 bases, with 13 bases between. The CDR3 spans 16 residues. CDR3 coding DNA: TGTGCCAGCAGCCAAGTTGAGGGGTCAGGCTACAATGAGCAGTTCTTC. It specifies CASSQVEGSGYNEQFF.

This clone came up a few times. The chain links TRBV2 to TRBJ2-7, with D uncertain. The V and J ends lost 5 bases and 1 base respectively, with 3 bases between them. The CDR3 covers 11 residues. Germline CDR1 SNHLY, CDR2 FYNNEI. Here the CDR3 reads CASSFSYEQYF. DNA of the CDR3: TGTGCCAGCAGTTTTTCCTACGAGCAGTACTTC.

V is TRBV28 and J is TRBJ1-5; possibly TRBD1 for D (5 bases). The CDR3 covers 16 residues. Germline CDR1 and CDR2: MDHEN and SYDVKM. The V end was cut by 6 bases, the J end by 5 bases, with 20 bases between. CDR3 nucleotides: TGTGCCAGCAGCCCACCCTTCGGGGCTCTGTATCAGCCCCAGCATTTT. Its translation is CASSPPFGALYQPQHF.

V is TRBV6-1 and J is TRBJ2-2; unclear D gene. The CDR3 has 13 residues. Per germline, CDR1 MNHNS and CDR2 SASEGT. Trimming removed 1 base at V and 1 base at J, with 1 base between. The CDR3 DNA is TGTGCCAGCAGTGAAGGGAACACCGGGGAGCTGTTTTTT. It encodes CASSEGNTGELFF.

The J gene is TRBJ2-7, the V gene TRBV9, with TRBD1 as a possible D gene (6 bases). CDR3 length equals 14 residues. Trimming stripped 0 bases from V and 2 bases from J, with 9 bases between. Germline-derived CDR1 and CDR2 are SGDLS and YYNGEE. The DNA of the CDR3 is TGTGCCAGCAGCGTAGATGCAGGGGCCTACGAGCAGTACTTC. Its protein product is CASSVDAGAYEQYF.

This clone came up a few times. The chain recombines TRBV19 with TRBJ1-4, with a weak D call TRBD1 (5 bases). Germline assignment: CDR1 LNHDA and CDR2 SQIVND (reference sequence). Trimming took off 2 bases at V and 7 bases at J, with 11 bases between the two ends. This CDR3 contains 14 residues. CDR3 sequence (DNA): TGTGCCAGTAGTATATGGCAGGGTGGTGAAAAACTGTTTTTT. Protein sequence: CASSIWQGGEKLFF.

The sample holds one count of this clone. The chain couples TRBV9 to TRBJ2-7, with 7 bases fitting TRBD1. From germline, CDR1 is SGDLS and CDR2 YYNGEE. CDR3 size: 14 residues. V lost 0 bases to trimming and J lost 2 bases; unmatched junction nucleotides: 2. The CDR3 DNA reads TGTGCCAGCAGCGTAGGTACAGGGGCCTACGAGCAGTACTTC. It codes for CASSVGTGAYEQYF.

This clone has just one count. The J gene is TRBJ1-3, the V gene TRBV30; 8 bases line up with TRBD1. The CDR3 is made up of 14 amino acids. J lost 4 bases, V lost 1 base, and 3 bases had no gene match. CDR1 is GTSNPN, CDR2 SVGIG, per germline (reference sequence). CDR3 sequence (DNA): TGTGCCTGGAGTGCCCCAGGGGGCGGAAACACCATATATTTT. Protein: CAWSAPGGGNTIYF. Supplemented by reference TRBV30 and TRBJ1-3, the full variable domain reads SQTIHQWPATLVQPVGSPLSLECTVEGTSNPNLYWYRQAAGRGLQLLFYSVGIGQISSEVPQNLSASRPQDRQFILSSKKLLLSDSGFYLCAWSAPGGGNTIYFGEGSWLTVV.

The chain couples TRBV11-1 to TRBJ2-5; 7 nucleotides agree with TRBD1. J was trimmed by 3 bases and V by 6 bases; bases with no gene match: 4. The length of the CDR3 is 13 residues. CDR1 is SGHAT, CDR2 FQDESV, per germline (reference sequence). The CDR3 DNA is TGTGCCAGCAGAAGACAGGGCGAAGAGACCCAGTACTTC. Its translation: CASRRQGEETQYF.

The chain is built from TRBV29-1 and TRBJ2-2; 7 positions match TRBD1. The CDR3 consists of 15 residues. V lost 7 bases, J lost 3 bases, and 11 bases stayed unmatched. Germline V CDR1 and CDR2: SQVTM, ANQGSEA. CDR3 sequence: CSATRGQTDTGELFF. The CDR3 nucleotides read TGCAGCGCTACGAGGGGACAGACTGACACCGGGGAGCTGTTTTTT.

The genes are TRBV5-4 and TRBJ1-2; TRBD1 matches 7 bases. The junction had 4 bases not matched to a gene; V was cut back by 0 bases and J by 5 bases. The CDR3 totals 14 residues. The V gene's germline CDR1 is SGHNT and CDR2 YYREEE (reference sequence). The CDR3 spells CASSLGRGGYGYTF. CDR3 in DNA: TGTGCCAGCAGCTTGGGCAGGGGGGGGTATGGCTACACCTTC.

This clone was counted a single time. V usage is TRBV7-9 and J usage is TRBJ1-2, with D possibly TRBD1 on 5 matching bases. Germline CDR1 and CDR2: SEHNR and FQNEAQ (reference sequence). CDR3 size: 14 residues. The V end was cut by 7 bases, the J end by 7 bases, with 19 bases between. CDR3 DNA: TGTGCCAGCATCACTTCCGACGGGGGGGGTGGCTACACCTTC. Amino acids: CASITSDGGGGYTF.

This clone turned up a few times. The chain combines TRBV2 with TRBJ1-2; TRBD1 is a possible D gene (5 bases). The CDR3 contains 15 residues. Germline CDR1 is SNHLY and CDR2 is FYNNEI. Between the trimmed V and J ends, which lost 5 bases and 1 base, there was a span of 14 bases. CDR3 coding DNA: TGTGCCAGCAGTACCAATTGGGGGGATAACTATGGCTACACCTTC. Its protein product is CASSTNWGDNYGYTF.

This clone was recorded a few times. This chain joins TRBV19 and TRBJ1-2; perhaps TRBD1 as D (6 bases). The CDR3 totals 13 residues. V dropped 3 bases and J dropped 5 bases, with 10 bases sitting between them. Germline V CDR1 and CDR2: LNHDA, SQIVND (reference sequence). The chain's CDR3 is CASSMGQGYGYTF. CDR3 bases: TGTGCCAGTAGTATGGGGCAGGGGTATGGCTACACCTTC.

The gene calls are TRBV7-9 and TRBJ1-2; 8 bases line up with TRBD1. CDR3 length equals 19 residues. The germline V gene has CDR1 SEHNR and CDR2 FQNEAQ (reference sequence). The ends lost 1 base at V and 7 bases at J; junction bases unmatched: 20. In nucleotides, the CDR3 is TGTGCCAGCAGCTTAGATGGGCGGAACAGGGGGTTATCAGCCCTTGGCTACACCTTC. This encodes CASSLDGRNRGLSALGYTF.

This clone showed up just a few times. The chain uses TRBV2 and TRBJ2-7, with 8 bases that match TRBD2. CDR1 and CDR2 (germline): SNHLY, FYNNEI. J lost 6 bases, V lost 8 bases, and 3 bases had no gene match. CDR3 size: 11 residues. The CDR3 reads CASGLAGEQYV. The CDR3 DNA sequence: TGTGCCAGCGGGCTAGCGGGCGAGCAGTACGTC.

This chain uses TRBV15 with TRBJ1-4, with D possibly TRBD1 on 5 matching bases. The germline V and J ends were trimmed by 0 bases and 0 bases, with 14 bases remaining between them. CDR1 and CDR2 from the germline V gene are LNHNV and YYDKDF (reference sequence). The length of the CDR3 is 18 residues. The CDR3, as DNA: TGTGCCACCAGCAGAGATCTAGACAGTGCTGCAACTAATGAAAAACTGTTTTTT. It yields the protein CATSRDLDSAATNEKLFF.

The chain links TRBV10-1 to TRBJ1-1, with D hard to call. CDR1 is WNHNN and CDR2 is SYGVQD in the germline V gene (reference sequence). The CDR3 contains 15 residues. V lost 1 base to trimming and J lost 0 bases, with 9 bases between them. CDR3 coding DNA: TGCGCCAGCAGTGAGTTGGGCGGCTTGAACACTGAAGCTTTCTTT. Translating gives CASSELGGLNTEAFF.

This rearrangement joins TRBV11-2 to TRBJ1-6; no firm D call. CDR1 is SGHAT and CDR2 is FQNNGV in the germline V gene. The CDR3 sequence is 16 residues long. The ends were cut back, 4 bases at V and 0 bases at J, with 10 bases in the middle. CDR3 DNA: TGTGCCAGCAGCTCTATACAGAGCTCCTATAATTCACCCCTCCACTTT. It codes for CASSSIQSSYNSPLHF.

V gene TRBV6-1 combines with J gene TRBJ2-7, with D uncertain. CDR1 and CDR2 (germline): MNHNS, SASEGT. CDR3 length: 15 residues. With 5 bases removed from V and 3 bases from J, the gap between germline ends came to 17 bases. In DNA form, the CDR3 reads TGTGCCAGCAGTAAAGGGCTTGACATCTTCTACGAGCAGTACGTC. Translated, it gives CASSKGLDIFYEQYV.

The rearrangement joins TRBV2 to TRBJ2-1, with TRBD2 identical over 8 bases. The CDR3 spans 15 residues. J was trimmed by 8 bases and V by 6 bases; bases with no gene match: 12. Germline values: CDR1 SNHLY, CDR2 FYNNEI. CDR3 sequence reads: CASRISGVLADEQFF. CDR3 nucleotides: TGTGCCAGCAGGATTAGCGGGGTCTTGGCGGATGAGCAGTTCTTC.

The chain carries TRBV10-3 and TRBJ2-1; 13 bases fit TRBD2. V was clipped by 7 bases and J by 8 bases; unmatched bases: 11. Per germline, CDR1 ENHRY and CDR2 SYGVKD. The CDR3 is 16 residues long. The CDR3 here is CAITGGPTSGRYEQFF. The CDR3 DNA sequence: TGTGCCATCACGGGGGGCCCGACTAGCGGGAGGTATGAGCAGTTCTTC.

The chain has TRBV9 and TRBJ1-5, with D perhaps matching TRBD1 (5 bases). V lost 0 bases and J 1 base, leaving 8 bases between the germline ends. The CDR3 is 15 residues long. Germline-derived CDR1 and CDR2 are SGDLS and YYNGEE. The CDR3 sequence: CASSVGTGSNQPQHF. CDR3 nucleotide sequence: TGTGCCAGCAGCGTAGGAACAGGCAGCAATCAGCCCCAGCATTTT.

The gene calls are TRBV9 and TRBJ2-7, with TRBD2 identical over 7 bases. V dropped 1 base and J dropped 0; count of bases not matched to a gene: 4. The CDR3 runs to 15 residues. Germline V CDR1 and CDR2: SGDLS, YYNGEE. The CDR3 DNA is TGTGCCAGCAGCGTAACCGGGGGGAGCTCCTACGAGCAGTACTTC. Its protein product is CASSVTGGSSYEQYF.